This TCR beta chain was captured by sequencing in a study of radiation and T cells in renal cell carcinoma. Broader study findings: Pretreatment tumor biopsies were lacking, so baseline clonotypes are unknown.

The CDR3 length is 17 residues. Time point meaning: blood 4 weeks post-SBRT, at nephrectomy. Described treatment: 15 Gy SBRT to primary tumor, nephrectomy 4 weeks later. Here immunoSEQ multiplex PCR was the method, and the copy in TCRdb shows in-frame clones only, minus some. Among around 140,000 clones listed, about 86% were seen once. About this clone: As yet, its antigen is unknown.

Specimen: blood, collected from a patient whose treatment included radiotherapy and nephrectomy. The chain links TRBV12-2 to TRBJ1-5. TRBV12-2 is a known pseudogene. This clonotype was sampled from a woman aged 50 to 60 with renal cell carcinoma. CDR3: CASRLVRGRVGNQPQHF. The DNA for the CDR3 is TGTGCAAGTCGCTTAGTTCGGGGGCGGGTGGGCAATCAGCCCCAGCATTTT.